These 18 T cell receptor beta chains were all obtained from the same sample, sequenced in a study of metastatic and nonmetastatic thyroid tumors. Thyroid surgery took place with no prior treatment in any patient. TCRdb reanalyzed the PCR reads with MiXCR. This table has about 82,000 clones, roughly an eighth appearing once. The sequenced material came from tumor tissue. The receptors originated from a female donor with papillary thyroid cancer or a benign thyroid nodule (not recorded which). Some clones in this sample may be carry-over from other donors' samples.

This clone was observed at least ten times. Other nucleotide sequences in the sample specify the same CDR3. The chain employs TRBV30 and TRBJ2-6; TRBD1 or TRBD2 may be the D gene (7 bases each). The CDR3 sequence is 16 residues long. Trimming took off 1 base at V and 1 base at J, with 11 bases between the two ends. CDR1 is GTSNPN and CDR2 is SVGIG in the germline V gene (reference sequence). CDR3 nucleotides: TGTGCCTGGAGTGGACAGGGAGGGTCTGGGGCCAACGTCCTGACTTTC. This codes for CAWSGQGGSGANVLTF.

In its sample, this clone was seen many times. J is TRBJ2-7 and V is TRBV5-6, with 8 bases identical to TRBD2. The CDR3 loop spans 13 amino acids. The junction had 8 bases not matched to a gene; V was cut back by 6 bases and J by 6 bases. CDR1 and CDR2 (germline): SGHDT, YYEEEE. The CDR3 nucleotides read TGTGCCAGCAACCGTGGAGCGGGAGTCGAGCAGTACTTC. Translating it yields CASNRGAGVEQYF.

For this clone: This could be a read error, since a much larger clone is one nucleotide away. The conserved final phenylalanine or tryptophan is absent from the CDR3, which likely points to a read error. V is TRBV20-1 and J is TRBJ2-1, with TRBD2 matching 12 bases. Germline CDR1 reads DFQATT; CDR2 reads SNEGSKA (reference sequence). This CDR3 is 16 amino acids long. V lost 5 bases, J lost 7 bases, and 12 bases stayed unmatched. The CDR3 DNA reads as TGCAGTGCTTTAATTAGACTAGCGGGAGAGGTTAATGAGCAGTTCTCC. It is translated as CSALIRLAGEVNEQFS.

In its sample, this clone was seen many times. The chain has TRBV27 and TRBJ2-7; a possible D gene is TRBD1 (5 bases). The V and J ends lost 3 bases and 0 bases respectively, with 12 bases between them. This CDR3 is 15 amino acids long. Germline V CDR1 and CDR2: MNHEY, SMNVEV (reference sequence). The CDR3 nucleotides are TGTGCCAGCAGTTTTGGACATTTGAGCTCCTACGAGCAGTACTTC. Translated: CASSFGHLSSYEQYF.

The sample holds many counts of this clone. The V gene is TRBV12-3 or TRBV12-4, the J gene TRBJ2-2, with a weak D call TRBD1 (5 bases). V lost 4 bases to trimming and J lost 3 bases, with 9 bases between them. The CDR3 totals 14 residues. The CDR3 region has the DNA TGTGCCAGCAGTTATTCAGGGTACACCGGGGAGCTGTTTTTT. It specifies CASSYSGYTGELFF.

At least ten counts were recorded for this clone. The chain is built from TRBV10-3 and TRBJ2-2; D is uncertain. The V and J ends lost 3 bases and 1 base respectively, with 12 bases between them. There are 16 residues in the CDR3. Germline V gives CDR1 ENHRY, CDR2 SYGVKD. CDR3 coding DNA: TGTGCCATCAGTGACGTGGGGATGGAGAACACCGGGGAGCTGTTTTTT. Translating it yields CAISDVGMENTGELFF.

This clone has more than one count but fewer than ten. The CDR3 DNA sequence: TGTGCCAGCAGGGGGCGGAGGTGTGCCTACGAGCAGTACTTC. This translates into CASRGRRCAYEQYF. This rearrangement joins TRBV27 to TRBJ2-7; perhaps D is TRBD1 or TRBD2 (5 bases each). The germline V and J ends were trimmed by 6 bases and 2 bases, with 14 bases remaining between them. The CDR3 is 14 amino acids. Germline CDR1 MNHEY, CDR2 SMNVEV (reference sequence).

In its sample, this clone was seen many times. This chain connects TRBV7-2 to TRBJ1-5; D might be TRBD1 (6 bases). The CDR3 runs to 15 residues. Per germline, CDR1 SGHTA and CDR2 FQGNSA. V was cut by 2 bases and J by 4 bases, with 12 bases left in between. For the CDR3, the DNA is TGTGCCAGCAGCTTATCAGGGGCGAAAAATCAGCCCCAGCATTTT. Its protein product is CASSLSGAKNQPQHF.

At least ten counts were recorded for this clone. The CDR3, as DNA: TGCGCCAGCACCACTAGCGTCCAAGAGACCCAGTACTTC. Residues: CASTTSVQETQYF. V gene TRBV5-1 combines with J gene TRBJ2-5, with 7 bases lining up with TRBD2. CDR1 SGHRS and CDR2 YFSETQ come from the germline V gene. The CDR3 consists of 13 residues. J lost 1 base, V lost 6 bases, and 3 bases had no gene match.

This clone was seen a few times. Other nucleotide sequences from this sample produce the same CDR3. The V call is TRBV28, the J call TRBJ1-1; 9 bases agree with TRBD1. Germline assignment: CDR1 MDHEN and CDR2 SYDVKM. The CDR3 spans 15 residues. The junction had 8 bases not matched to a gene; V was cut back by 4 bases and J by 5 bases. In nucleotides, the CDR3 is TGTGCCAGCAGTTCACACCCCGGGACAGGGACTGAAGCTTTCTTT. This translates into CASSSHPGTGTEAFF.

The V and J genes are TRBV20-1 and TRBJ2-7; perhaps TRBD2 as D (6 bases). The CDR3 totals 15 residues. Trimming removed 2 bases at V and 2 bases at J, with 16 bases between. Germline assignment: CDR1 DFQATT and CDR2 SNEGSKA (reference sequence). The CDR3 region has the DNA TGCAGTGCTAGATGGACTATCGTAACTCCCTACGAGCAGTACTTC. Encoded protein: CSARWTIVTPYEQYF.

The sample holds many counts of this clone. This chain's CDR3 is CASNARGGVGAQHF. CDR3 in DNA: TGTGCCAGCAATGCGCGGGGGGGGGTTGGAGCCCAGCATTTT. The genes are TRBV2 and TRBJ1-5; the D gene is possibly TRBD1 (5 bases). Looked up from germline, CDR1 is SNHLY and CDR2 is FYNNEI. This CDR3 is 14 amino acids long. The germline V and J ends were trimmed by 7 bases and 11 bases, with 21 bases remaining between them.

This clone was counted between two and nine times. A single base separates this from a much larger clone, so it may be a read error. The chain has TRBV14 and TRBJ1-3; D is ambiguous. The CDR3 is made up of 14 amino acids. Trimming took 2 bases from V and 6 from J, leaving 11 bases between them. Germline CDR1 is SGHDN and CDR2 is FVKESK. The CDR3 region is CASSQLGLANTIYF. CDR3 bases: TGTGCCAGCAGCCAACTGGGCCTGGCAAACACCATATATTTT.

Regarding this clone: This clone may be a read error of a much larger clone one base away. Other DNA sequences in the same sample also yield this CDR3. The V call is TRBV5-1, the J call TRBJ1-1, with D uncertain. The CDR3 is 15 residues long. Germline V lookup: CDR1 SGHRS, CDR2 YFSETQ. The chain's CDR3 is CASSLVGSRNTEAFF. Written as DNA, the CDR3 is TGCGCTAGCAGCTTGGTAGGGTCCAGGAACACTGAAGCTTTCTTT.

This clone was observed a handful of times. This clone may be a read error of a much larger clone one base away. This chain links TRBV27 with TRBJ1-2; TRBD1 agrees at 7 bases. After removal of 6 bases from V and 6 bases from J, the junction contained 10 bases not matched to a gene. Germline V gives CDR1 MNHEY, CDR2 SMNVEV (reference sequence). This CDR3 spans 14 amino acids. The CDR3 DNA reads TGTGCCAGCAGGAAACCGGGACAGCGACATGGCTACACCTTC. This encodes CASRKPGQRHGYTF.

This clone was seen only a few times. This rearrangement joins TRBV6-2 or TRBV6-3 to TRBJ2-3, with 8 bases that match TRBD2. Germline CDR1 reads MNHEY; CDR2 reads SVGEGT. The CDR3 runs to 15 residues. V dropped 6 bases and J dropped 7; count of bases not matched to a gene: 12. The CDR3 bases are TGTGCCAGCAGCCGGACTAGCCGTGGTGGGAATACGCAGTATTTT. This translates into CASSRTSRGGNTQYF.

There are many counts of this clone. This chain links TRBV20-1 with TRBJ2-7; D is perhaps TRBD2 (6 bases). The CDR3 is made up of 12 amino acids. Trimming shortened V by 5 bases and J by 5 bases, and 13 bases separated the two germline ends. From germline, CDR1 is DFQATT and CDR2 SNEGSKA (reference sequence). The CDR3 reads CSASQGGNEQYF. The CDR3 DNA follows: TGCAGTGCTTCCCAGGGAGGTAACGAGCAGTACTTC.

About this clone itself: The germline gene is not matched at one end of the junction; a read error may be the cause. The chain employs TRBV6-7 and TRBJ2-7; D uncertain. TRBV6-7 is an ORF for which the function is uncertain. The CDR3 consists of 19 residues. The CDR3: CASSSASFMEPEYSYDQYF. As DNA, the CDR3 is TGTGCCAGCAGTTCCGCCTCTTTTATGGAGCCCGAATACTCCTACGATCAGTACTTC.